The sequence of this T cell receptor beta chain was determined in a study of spatial heterogeneity in lung cancer (dated by TCRdb to the late 2010s). Broadly, across the study: More beta-chain than alpha-chain transcripts were consistently detected, likely reflecting higher beta-chain transcript abundance. In the raw uncorrected reads, each unique combination of TCR and UMI appeared more than ten times on average. TCR alpha and beta repertoires were quantitatively compared across multiple tumor regions, matched nontumor lung and blood in non-small cell lung cancer. The study linked features of the TCR repertoire to counts of nonsynonymous mutations, which were determined by whole-exome sequencing of tumor tissue. Both alpha and beta chains were TCR-sequenced in about 240 tumor regions, 64 matched nontumor lung samples and more than 50 PBMC samples obtained at surgery.

The paper as a whole reports these results and caveats: Additional single-cell paired TCR alpha and beta sequencing was considered necessary to confirm, at a functional level, the hypothesis that regional TCRs recognize regional mutations. Ubiquitous expanded tumor TCRs were found in blood more often at tumor resection than at routine follow-up.

The meaning of the sample's time point label: sample taken at primary tumor resection. For TCR sequencing, whole RNA was extracted from tumor and nontumor lung tissue, or from cryopreserved PBMC samples, and no cell sorting was done. Samples were obtained from over 70 patients with early-stage, untreated non-small cell lung cancer from the lung TRACERx cohort. Only patients for whom sufficient RNA was available from at least two tumor regions were selected for TCR sequencing. This clonotype was seen a few times. Its antigen remains unidentified. No base qualities exist here, and no much larger clone lies one base off it. Library construction relied on 5' RACE. Instrument on record: NextSeq 500. The TCR library protocol attached a unique molecular identifier to each TCR cDNA molecule to allow correction of PCR and sequencing errors. The paper's data handling went like this. TCR identification, UMI-based error correction and CDR3 extraction were all carried out with Decombinator tools. TCRs above a frequency of 2 per 1,000, corresponding to the top 1% of the tumor frequency distribution, were defined as expanded. Renyi diversity was computed with the R vegan package after each repertoire had been subsampled 100 times to 5,000 TCRs. CDR3 similarity networks were constructed using string-kernel similarity of amino acid triplets, with links drawn between CDR3s whose pairwise similarity was above 0.82. TCRdb reprocessed the public reads (quality trimming at Q25 with fastp, clone calling with MiXCR) and kept in-frame beta chains. A single entry per CDR3 protein holds the most common genes and DNA from its merged rows. The V and J calls and clone size come from TCRdb's table, not from the authors' own analysis. Here the sample has some 100,000 distinct CDR3 sequences; more than 10% occur a single time. Just over 40% of the sample belongs to the ten largest clones.

The CDR3 runs 13 residues from the cysteine to the phenylalanine. Only CDR3 DNA remains: 39 bases, in frame from the first base. The germline V gene yields MNHEY for CDR1 and SVGEGT for CDR2. Deletion took 7 bases off V and 2 bases off J, with a span of 12 bases between the germline ends. The sequence links TRBV6-2 or TRBV6-3 to TRBJ2-7; the D gene identity is not certain. The receptor comes from a male donor with early-stage non-small cell lung cancer. Sequencing was performed on PBMCs, taken at surgery. The CDR3 region: CASNASRPYEQYF. DNA sequence: TGTGCCAGCAACGCAAGCAGGCCCTACGAGCAGTACTTC.